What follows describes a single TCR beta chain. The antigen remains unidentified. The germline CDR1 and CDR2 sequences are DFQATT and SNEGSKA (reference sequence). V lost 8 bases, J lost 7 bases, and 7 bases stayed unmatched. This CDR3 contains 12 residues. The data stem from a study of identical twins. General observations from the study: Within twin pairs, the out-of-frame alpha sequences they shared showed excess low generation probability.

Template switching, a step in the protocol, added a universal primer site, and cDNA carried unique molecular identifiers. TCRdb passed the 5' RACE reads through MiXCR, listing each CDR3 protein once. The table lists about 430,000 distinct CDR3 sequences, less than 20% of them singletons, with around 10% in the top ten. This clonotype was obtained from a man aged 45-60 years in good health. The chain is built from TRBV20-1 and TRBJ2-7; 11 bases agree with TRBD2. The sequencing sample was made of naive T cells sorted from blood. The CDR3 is CSLTSGSFEQYF. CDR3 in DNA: TGCAGTCTCACTAGCGGGAGCTTTGAGCAGTACTTC.